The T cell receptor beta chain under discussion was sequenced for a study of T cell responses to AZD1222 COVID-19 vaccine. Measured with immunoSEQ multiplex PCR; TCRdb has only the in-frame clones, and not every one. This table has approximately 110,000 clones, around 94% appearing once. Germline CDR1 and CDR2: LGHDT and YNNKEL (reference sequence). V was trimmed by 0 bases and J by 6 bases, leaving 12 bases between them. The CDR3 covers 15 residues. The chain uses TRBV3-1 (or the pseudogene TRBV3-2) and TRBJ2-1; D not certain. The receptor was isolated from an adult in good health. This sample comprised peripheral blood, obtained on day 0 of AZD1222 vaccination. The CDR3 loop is CASSQDMASGNEQFF. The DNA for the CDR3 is TGTGCCAGCAGCCAAGATATGGCATCGGGCAATGAGCAGTTCTTC.